Here is one TCR beta chain with its context. The same CDR3 is also encoded by other DNA sequences in this sample. Sequencing was performed with immunoSEQ multiplex PCR; in TCRdb, only in-frame clones are kept and a portion is missing. The sample lists about 110,000 clones, 75% to 90% occurring once. The data originate from a study of blood T cell repertoires in COVID-19. Study as a whole: Collection of acute and convalescent COVID-19 samples took place in the United States, Italy and Spain. The cDNA or gDNA used as material had been derived from T cells, B-cell-depleted T cells, or PBMCs.

The material sequenced was peripheral blood. The TCR sequence derives from a woman older than 75 with acute or convalescent COVID-19.

The CDR3 protein is CASSPGTGGYNEQFF. CDR3 nucleotides: TGTGCCAGCAGCCCCGGGACAGGGGGATACAATGAGCAGTTCTTC. The rearrangement joins TRBV28 to TRBJ2-1; 11 bases fit TRBD1. The V and J ends lost 6 bases and 4 bases, in that order; junction bases with no gene match: 5. Germline assignment: CDR1 MDHEN and CDR2 SYDVKM. This CDR3 has 15 amino acids.